This entry concerns a single T cell receptor (beta chain). The data derive from a study of blood T cell repertoires in COVID-19. Across the whole study: From T cells, B-cell-depleted T cells, or PBMCs came the material, which was cDNA or gDNA.

Authors' methods: Nucleated cell counts were estimated from reference gene primer amplification. This table comes from immunoSEQ multiplex PCR, and its TCRdb copy is limited to in-frame clones, with some not included. From that table come the V and J calls and clone size; the DNA was used to work out D and trimming. The table includes 30,000 to 40,000 clones, around nine tenths detected once. Input material: peripheral blood. The clonotype originates from a human donor with active COVID-19. The donor label of this sample is uncertain.

CDR3 DNA sequence: TGTGCCAGTAGTATAGTCCTCAGGGGATTTGGCACTGAAGCTTTCTTT. This gives the protein CASSIVLRGFGTEAFF. V is TRBV19 and J is TRBJ1-1, with a weak D call TRBD1 (6 bases). V was cut by 1 base and J by 4 bases, with 16 bases left in between. Germline CDR1 reads LNHDA; CDR2 reads SQIVND (reference sequence). The CDR3 spans 16 residues. Looking up the rest from reference TRBV19 and TRBJ1-1 gives the full variable domain: DGGITQSPKYLFRKEGQNVTLSCEQNLNHDAMYWYRQDPGQGLRLIYYSQIVNDFQKGDIAEGYSVSREKKESFPLTVTSAQKNPTAFYLCASSIVLRGFGTEAFFGQGTRLTVV.